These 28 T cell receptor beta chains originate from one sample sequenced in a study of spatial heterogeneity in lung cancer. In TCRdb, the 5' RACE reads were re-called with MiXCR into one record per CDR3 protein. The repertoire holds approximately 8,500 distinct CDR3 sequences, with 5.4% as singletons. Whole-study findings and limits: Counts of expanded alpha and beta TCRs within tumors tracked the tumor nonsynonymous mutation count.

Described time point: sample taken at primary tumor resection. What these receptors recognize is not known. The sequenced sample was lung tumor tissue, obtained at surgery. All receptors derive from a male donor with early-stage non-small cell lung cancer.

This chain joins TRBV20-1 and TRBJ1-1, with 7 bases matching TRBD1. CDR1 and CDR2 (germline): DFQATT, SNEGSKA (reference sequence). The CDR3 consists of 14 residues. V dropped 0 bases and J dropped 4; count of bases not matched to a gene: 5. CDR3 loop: CSARDNRGSTEAFF. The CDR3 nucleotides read TGCAGTGCTAGAGATAACAGGGGATCCACTGAAGCTTTCTTT.

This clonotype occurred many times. The DNA of the CDR3 is TGTGCCAGCAGCTTGGGGACCTACGAGCAGTACTTC. This encodes CASSLGTYEQYF. The chain links TRBV7-9 to TRBJ2-7; no definite D call. The germline gives CDR1 SEHNR, CDR2 FQNEAQ (reference sequence). The length of the CDR3 is 12 residues. V lost 3 bases and J 2 bases, leaving 5 bases between the germline ends.

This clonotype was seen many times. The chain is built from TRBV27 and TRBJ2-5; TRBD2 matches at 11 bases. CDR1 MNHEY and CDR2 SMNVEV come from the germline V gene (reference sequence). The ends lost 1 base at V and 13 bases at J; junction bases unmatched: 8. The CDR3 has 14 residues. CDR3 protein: CASSLLASGGIRYF. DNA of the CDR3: TGTGCCAGCAGTTTATTGGCTAGCGGGGGGATTCGGTACTTC.

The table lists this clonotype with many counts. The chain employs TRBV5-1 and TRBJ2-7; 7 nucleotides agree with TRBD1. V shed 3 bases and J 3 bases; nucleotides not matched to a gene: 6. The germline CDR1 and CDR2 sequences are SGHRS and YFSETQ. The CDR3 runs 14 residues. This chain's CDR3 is CASSWDRSSYEQYF. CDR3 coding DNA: TGCGCCAGCAGCTGGGACAGATCAAGCTACGAGCAGTACTTC.

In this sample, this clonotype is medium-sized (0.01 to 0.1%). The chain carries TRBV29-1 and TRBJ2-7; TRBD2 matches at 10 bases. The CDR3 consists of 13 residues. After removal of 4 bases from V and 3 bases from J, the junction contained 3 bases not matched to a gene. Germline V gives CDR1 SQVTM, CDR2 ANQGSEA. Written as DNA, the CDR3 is TGCAGCGTTGGGGTAGCGGGAGGCTACGAGCAGTACTTC. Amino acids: CSVGVAGGYEQYF.

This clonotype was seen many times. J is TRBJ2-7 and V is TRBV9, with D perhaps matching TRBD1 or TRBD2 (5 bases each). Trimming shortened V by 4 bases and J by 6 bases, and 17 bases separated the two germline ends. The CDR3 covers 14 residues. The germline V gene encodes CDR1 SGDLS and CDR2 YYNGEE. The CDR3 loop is CASSPTEQGVEQYF. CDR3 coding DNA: TGTGCCAGCAGCCCGACCGAGCAGGGAGTCGAGCAGTACTTC.

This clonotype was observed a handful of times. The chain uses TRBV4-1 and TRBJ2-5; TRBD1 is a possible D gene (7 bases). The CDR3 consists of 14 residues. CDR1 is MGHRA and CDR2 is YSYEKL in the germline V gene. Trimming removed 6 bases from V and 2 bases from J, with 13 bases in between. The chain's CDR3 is CASRGGRGQETQYF. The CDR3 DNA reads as TGCGCCAGCAGGGGGGGCAGGGGGCAAGAGACCCAGTACTTC.

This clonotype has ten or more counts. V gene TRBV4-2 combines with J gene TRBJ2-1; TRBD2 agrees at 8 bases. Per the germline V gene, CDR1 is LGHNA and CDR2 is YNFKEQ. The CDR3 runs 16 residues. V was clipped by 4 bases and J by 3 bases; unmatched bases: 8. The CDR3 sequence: CASSLESGGGYNEQFF. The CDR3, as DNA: TGTGCCAGCAGCCTAGAAAGCGGGGGTGGCTACAATGAGCAGTTCTTC.

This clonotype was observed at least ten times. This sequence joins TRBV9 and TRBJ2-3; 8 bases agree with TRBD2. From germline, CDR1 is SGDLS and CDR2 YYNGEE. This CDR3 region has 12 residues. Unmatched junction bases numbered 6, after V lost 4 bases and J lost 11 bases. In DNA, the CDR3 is TGTGCCAGCAGCACCCGGACTAGCCGGCAGTATTTT. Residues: CASSTRTSRQYF.

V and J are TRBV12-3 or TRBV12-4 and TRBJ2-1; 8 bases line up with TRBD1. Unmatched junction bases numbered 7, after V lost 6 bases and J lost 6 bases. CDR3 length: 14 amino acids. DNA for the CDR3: TGTGCCAGCAGCCTTCGGACAGGGTCCAATGAGCAGTTCTTC. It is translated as CASSLRTGSNEQFF.

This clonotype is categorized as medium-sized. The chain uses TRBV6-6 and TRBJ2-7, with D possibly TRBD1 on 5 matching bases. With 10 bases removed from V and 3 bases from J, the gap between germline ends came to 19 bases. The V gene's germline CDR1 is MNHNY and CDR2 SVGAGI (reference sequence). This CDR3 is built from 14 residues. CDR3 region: CAISVSGQGYEQYF. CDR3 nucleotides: TGTGCCATCTCCGTAAGTGGGCAGGGCTACGAGCAGTACTTC.

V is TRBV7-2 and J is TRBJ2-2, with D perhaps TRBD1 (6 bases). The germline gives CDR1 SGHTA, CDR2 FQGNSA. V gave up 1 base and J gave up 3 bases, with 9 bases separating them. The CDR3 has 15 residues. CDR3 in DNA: TGTGCCAGCAGCTTAGAGACAGGTTACACCGGGGAGCTGTTTTTT. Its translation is CASSLETGYTGELFF. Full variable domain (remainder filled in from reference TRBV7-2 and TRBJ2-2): GAGVSQSPSNKVTEKGKDVELRCDPISGHTALYWYRQSLGQGLEFLIYFQGNSAPDKSGLPSDRFSAERTGGSVSTLTIQRTQQEDSAVYLCASSLETGYTGELFFGEGSRLTVL.

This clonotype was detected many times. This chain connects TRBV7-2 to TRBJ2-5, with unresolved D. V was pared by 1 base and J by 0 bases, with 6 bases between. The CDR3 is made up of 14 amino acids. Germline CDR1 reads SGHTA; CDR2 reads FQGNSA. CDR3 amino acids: CASSLVGYQETQYF. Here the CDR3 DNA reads TGTGCCAGCAGCTTAGTAGGGTACCAAGAGACCCAGTACTTC.

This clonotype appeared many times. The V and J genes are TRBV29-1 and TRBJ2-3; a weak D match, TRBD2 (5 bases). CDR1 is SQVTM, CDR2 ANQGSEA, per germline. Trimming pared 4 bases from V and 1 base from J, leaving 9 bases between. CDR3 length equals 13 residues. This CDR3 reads CSVVYSGTDTQYF. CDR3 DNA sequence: TGCAGCGTTGTATATAGCGGCACAGATACGCAGTATTTT.

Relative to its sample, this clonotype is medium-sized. The CDR3, as DNA: TGTGCCAGCTCACCACTTACAGGGACCAACACCGGGGAGCTGTTTTTT. Protein: CASSPLTGTNTGELFF. V and J are TRBV18 and TRBJ2-2; possible D gene TRBD1, 6 bases. Germline V gene lookup returns CDR1 KGHSH and CDR2 LQKENI. This CDR3 comprises 16 residues. The V gene lost 1 base and the J gene lost 2 bases, with 11 bases spanning the gap.

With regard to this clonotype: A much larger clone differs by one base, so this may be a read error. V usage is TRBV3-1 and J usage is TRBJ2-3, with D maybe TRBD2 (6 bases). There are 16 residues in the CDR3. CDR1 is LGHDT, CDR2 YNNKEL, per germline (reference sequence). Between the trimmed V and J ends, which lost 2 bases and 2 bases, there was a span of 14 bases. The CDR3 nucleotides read TGTGCCAGCAGCCAACTCTCGCGGGGAGCCACAGATACGCAGTATTTT. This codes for CASSQLSRGATDTQYF.

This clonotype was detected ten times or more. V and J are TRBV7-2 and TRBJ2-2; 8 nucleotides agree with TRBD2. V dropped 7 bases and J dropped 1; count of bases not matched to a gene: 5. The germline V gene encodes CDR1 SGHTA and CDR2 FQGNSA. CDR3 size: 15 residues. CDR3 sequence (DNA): TGTGCCAGCACCAGGAGCGGGGGGAACACCGGGGAGCTGTTTTTT. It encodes CASTRSGGNTGELFF.

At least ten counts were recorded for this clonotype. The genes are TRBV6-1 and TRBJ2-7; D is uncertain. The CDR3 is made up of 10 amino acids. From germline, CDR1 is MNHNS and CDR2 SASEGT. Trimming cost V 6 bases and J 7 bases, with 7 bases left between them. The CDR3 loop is CASSLREQYF. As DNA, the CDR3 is TGTGCCAGCAGCCTCCGGGAGCAGTACTTC.

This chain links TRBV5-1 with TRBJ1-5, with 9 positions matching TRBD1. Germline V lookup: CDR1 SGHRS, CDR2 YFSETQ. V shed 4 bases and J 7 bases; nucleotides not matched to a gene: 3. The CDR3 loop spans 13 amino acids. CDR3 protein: CASSTTGGQPQHF. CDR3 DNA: TGCGCCAGCAGCACGACAGGGGGGCAGCCCCAGCATTTT. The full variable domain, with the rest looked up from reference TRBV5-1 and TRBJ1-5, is KAGVTQTPRYLIKTRGQQVTLSCSPISGHRSVSWYQQTPGQGLQFLFEYFSETQRNKGNFPGRFSGRQFSNSRSEMNVSTLELGDSALYLCASSTTGGQPQHFGDGTRLSIL.

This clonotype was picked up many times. The CDR3 DNA follows: TGTGCCAGCAGTTCCGGACAGAACTACGAGCAGTACTTC. Protein product: CASSSGQNYEQYF. The rearrangement uses TRBV28 and TRBJ2-7; a weak D match, TRBD1 (6 bases). Germline-derived CDR1 and CDR2 are MDHEN and SYDVKM. V lost 4 bases, J lost 3 bases, and 10 bases lay in between. The CDR3 loop spans 13 amino acids. The variable domain in full, completed from reference TRBV28 and TRBJ2-7, reads DVKVTQSSRYLVKRTGEKVFLECVQDMDHENMFWYRQDPGLGLRLIYFSYDVKMKEKGDIPEGYSVSREKKERFSLILESASTNQTSMYLCASSSGQNYEQYFGPGTRLTVT.

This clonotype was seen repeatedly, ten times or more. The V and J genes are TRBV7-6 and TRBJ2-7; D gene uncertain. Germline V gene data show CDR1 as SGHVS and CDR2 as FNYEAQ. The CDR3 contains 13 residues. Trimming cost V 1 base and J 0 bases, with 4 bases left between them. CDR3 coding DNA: TGTGCCAGCAGCTTAGACATCTCCTACGAGCAGTACTTC. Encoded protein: CASSLDISYEQYF.

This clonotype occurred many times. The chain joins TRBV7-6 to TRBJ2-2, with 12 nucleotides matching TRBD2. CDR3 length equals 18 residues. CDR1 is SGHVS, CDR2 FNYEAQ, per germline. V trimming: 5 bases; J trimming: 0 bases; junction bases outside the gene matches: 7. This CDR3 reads CASSQASGGAPNTGELFF. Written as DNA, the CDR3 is TGTGCCAGCAGCCAGGCTAGCGGGGGGGCCCCGAACACCGGGGAGCTGTTTTTT.

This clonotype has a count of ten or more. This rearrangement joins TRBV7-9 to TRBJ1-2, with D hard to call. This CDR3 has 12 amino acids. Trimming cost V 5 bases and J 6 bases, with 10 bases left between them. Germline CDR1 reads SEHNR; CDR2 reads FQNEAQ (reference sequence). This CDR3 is CASSAHGNGYTF. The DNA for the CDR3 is TGTGCCAGCAGCGCGCATGGAAATGGCTACACCTTC.

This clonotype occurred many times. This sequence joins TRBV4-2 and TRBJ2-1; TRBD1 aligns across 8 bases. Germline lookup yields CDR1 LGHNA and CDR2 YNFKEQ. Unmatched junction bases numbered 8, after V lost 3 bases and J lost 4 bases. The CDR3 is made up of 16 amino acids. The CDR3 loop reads CASSQPGTGVYNEQFF. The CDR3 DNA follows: TGTGCCAGCAGCCAGCCCGGGACAGGCGTTTACAATGAGCAGTTCTTC.

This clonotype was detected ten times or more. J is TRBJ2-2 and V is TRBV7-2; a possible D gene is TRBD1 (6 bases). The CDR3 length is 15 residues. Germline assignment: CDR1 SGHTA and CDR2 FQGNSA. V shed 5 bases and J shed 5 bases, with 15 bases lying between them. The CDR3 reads CASSATGQTTGELFF. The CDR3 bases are TGTGCCAGCAGCGCGACCGGACAGACAACCGGGGAGCTGTTTTTT.

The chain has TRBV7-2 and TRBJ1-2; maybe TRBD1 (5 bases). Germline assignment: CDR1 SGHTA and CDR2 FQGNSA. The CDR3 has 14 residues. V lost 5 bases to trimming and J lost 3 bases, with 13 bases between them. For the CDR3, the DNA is TGTGCCAGCAGCCTGACCGGGGCTGACTATGGCTACACCTTC. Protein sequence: CASSLTGADYGYTF.

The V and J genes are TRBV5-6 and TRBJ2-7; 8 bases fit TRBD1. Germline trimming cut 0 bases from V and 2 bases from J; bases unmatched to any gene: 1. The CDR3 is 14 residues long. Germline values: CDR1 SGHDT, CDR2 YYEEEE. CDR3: CASSLDRGAYEQYF. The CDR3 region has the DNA TGTGCCAGCAGCTTGGACAGGGGGGCCTACGAGCAGTACTTC.

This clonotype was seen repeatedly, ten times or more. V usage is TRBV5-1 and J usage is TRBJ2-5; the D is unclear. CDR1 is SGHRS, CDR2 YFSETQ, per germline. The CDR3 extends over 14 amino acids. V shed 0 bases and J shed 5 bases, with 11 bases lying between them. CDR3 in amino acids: CASSLGGLGETQYF. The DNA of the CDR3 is TGCGCCAGCAGCTTGGGAGGCCTAGGGGAGACCCAGTACTTC.